The 14 T cell receptor beta chains in this list originate from one sample, sequenced in a study of cytomegalovirus exposure and HLA in healthy donors. It was with 60 Vbeta and 13 Jbeta primers that the PCR ran. TCRdb's copy holds only in-frame clones and misses some; the assay was immunoSEQ multiplex PCR. The sample lists 120,000 or so clones, around four fifths occurring once. Source material: PBMCs. Every receptor here comes from a man younger than 40 in good health and CMV-seropositive.

The V call is TRBV10-1, the J call TRBJ2-1; the match to TRBD2 covers 7 bases. J gave up 6 bases and V 3 bases, and 5 bases lay outside the gene matches. Germline V lookup: CDR1 WNHNN, CDR2 SYGVQD (reference sequence). The CDR3 runs 14 residues. The CDR3 sequence: CASSDRSSGNEQFF. The CDR3 DNA reads TGCGCCAGCAGTGATAGATCTAGCGGCAATGAGCAGTTCTTC.

The chain has TRBV30 and TRBJ2-1; 11 bases align to TRBD2. The CDR3 is 17 amino acids. Germline lookup yields CDR1 GTSNPN and CDR2 SVGIG (reference sequence). Trimming at V came to 0 bases and at J to 6 bases, leaving 10 bases not matched to a gene. The CDR3 sequence: CAWSVGIAGGPVNEQFF. The CDR3, as DNA: TGTGCCTGGAGTGTAGGGATAGCGGGAGGGCCGGTCAATGAGCAGTTCTTC. Variable domain in full (rest from reference TRBV30 and TRBJ2-1): SQTIHQWPATLVQPVGSPLSLECTVEGTSNPNLYWYRQAAGRGLQLLFYSVGIGQISSEVPQNLSASRPQDRQFILSSKKLLLSDSGFYLCAWSVGIAGGPVNEQFFGPGTRLTVL.

This clone turned up a few times. The chain links TRBV28 to TRBJ2-1, with D perhaps matching TRBD2 (6 bases). The CDR3 sequence is 14 residues long. The V end was cut by 4 bases, the J end by 4 bases, with 11 bases between. Germline loops: CDR1 MDHEN, CDR2 SYDVKM. CDR3 residues: CASSSGGAYNEQFF. In DNA form, the CDR3 reads TGTGCCAGCAGTTCTGGCGGGGCATACAATGAGCAGTTCTTC.

This clone was counted only a few times. The chain couples TRBV27 to TRBJ2-7; maybe TRBD1 (6 bases). The CDR3 spans 11 residues. Germline values: CDR1 MNHEY, CDR2 SMNVEV (reference sequence). V was shortened by 6 bases and J by 4 bases, with 7 bases between the two germline ends. The CDR3 DNA reads as TGTGCCAGCAGAACAGGGTACGAGCAGTACTTC. Translated: CASRTGYEQYF.

This clone came up a few times. V gene TRBV6-4 combines with J gene TRBJ2-1, with 8 bases that match TRBD2. CDR1 and CDR2 from the germline V gene are MRHNA and SNTAGT. There are 15 residues in the CDR3. The J segment lost 8 bases and the V segment lost 5 bases, leaving 11 bases of the junction unmatched. The CDR3 loop is CASSLGAGDRDEQFF. CDR3 coding DNA: TGTGCCAGCAGTCTGGGAGCGGGAGATAGAGATGAGCAGTTCTTC.

V is TRBV9 and J is TRBJ2-3; D uncertain. Between the trimmed V and J ends, which lost 6 bases and 2 bases, there was a span of 25 bases. In germline, CDR1 is SGDLS, CDR2 YYNGEE. The CDR3 is 18 amino acids. The DNA of the CDR3 is TGTGCCAGCACCGGAGACCCTACCCGCCGCCACCTCACAGATACGCAGTATTTT. This sequence encodes CASTGDPTRRHLTDTQYF.

This clone was seen once. The chain links TRBV7-6 to TRBJ2-1, with 7 bases fitting TRBD2. V was pared by 5 bases and J by 6 bases, with 7 bases of the junction left unmatched. This CDR3 contains 14 residues. Germline assignment: CDR1 SGHVS and CDR2 FNYEAQ. The CDR3, as DNA: TGTGCCAGCAGCACAGTGGGACTATTCAATGAGCAGTTCTTC. Its protein is CASSTVGLFNEQFF. The complete variable domain, with remaining parts taken from reference TRBV7-6 and TRBJ2-1, reads GAGVSQSPRYKVTKRGQDVALRCDPISGHVSLYWYRQALGQGPEFLTYFNYEAQQDKSGLPNDRFSAERPEGSISTLTIQRTEQRDSAMYRCASSTVGLFNEQFFGPGTRLTVL.

The chain uses TRBV5-6 and TRBJ2-7, with 7 bases aligning to TRBD1. This CDR3 comprises 16 residues. Germline CDR1 reads SGHDT; CDR2 reads YYEEEE. V trimming: 3 bases; J trimming: 2 bases; junction bases outside the gene matches: 11. The CDR3 nucleotides are TGTGCCAGCAGCTATACCTCCGGGACAGCGACCTACGAGCAGTACTTC. Translated: CASSYTSGTATYEQYF.

This clone came up once. The gene calls are TRBV5-1 and TRBJ2-1; D unclear. Germline V gene data show CDR1 as SGHRS and CDR2 as YFSETQ. V lost 0 bases to trimming and J lost 7 bases, with 11 bases between them. The CDR3 totals 14 residues. The CDR3 DNA reads TGCGCCAGCAGCTTGGGGGCCAGTTCGAATGAGCAGTTCTTC. Its translation is CASSLGASSNEQFF. Variable domain in full (rest from reference TRBV5-1 and TRBJ2-1): KAGVTQTPRYLIKTRGQQVTLSCSPISGHRSVSWYQQTPGQGLQFLFEYFSETQRNKGNFPGRFSGRQFSNSRSEMNVSTLELGDSALYLCASSLGASSNEQFFGPGTRLTVL.

The CDR3 DNA follows: TGTGCCAGCAGTTCAGCCAGCGGGAGCGGTATCAATGAGCAGTTCTTC. Its translation: CASSSASGSGINEQFF. The genes are TRBV28 and TRBJ2-1; 8 bases map to TRBD2. The CDR3 sequence is 16 residues long. The V gene end was trimmed by 4 bases and the J gene end by 6 bases; junction bases not matched to a gene: 11. The V gene's germline CDR1 is MDHEN and CDR2 SYDVKM.

V and J are TRBV27 and TRBJ1-1; D is perhaps TRBD1 (6 bases). The germline V gene has CDR1 MNHEY and CDR2 SMNVEV (reference sequence). The CDR3 extends over 15 amino acids. V was trimmed by 6 bases and J by 4 bases, leaving 18 bases between them. The CDR3 nucleotides are TGTGCCAGCAGCCCCTCCTGGGGGGGCCGCACTGAAGCTTTCTTT. Its translation is CASSPSWGGRTEAFF.

This clone was picked up a small number of times. V gene TRBV19 combines with J gene TRBJ2-1; 10 bases map to TRBD2. The CDR3 runs 13 residues. The V and J ends lost 7 bases and 8 bases, in that order; junction bases with no gene match: 5. Germline values: CDR1 LNHDA, CDR2 SQIVND (reference sequence). The CDR3 region has the DNA TGTGCCAGTAAGAAGCGGGAGGGTTATGAGCAGTTCTTC. Translation: CASKKREGYEQFF.

This clone was picked up a small number of times. The chain couples TRBV9 to TRBJ2-7; 7 bases agree with TRBD2. After removal of 5 bases from V and 6 bases from J, the junction contained 5 bases not matched to a gene. The germline V gene has CDR1 SGDLS and CDR2 YYNGEE. This CDR3 is 12 amino acids long. The CDR3 loop is CASSPPGGEQYF. CDR3 bases: TGTGCCAGCAGTCCCCCGGGGGGCGAGCAGTACTTC. The full variable domain, its missing parts supplied by reference TRBV9 and TRBJ2-7, is DSGVTQTPKHLITATGQRVTLRCSPRSGDLSVYWYQQSLDQGLQFLIQYYNGEERAKGNILERFSAQQFPDLHSELNLSSLELGDSALYFCASSPPGGEQYFGPGTRLTVT.

This clone was picked up one time. This chain joins TRBV14 and TRBJ1-2; D not resolved. The CDR3 totals 16 residues. V lost 0 bases and J lost 6, with 17 bases in between. The germline V gene has CDR1 SGHDN and CDR2 FVKESK. In DNA form, the CDR3 reads TGTGCCAGCAGCCAAGATCGGACTGCCCGTGGGGATGGCTACACCTTC. Translated, it gives CASSQDRTARGDGYTF.